The entry that follows covers one T cell receptor beta chain sequence. The data were obtained in a study of blood T cell repertoires in COVID-19. This table comes from immunoSEQ multiplex PCR, and its TCRdb copy is limited to in-frame clones, with some not included. The repertoire consists of approximately 220,000 clones, with around 80% occurring once and the leading ten covering under 30%. This CDR3 contains 14 residues. CDR1 is DFQATT and CDR2 is SNEGSKA in the germline V gene (reference sequence). The chain combines TRBV20-1 with TRBJ2-3; a weak D match, TRBD2 (5 bases). The clonotype was recovered from a man in his forties with acute or convalescent COVID-19. The sequencing input was peripheral blood. CDR3 sequence reads: CSPSGGGRTDTQYF. The CDR3 bases are TGCAGCCCTAGTGGTGGCGGGCGCACAGATACGCAGTATTTT.